The 30 T cell receptor beta chains given below trace back to one sample, sequenced in a study of T cells in localized non-small cell lung cancer. Clones were read by immunoSEQ multiplex PCR, and TCRdb kept only the in-frame ones, dropping some. The top ten hold less than 20% of the sample, which has more than 45,000 clones, approximately 77% seen once. The specimen was peripheral blood, collected before any cancer treatment. These receptors came from a man aged 40 to 70 with stage I squamous cell lung carcinoma.

The count of this clone is one. The chain joins TRBV27 to TRBJ1-2; unclear D gene. The CDR3 sequence is 14 residues long. Trimming left V 3 bases short and J 4 bases short, with 12 bases between. Per the germline V gene, CDR1 is MNHEY and CDR2 is SMNVEV (reference sequence). The CDR3 protein is CASSFRQSTYGYTF. The CDR3 DNA sequence: TGTGCCAGCAGTTTCCGGCAGTCGACCTATGGCTACACCTTC.

The rearrangement uses TRBV25-1 and TRBJ1-5; D uncertain. V was trimmed by 1 base and J by 4 bases, leaving 8 bases between them. CDR1 and CDR2 from the germline V gene are MGHDK and SYGVNS. The CDR3 loop spans 14 amino acids. CDR3 in DNA: TGTGCCAGCAGTGAATGGAGTGGGAATCAGCCCCAGCATTTT. Translation: CASSEWSGNQPQHF.

This clone was observed a handful of times. The chain combines TRBV2 with TRBJ2-5; D is ambiguous. V dropped 2 bases and J dropped 4 bases, with 8 bases sitting between them. This CDR3 spans 13 amino acids. CDR1 and CDR2 (germline): SNHLY, FYNNEI. The chain's CDR3 is CASSEPGRETQYF. The CDR3 DNA follows: TGTGCCAGCAGTGAACCCGGTCGAGAGACCCAGTACTTC.

This chain uses TRBV19 with TRBJ2-1, with 7 positions matching TRBD1. The CDR3 is made up of 13 amino acids. Germline loops: CDR1 LNHDA, CDR2 SQIVND (reference sequence). V lost 7 bases to trimming and J lost 6 bases; unmatched junction nucleotides: 6. The CDR3 region is CASTGTEVNEQFF. The CDR3 coding sequence is TGTGCCAGTACCGGGACAGAGGTCAATGAGCAGTTCTTC.

The chain is built from TRBV19 and TRBJ1-3; 7 bases map to TRBD1. Germline loops: CDR1 LNHDA, CDR2 SQIVND (reference sequence). V shed 6 bases and J 0 bases; nucleotides not matched to a gene: 5. The CDR3 length is 15 residues. CDR3 loop: CASSTGVSSGNTIYF. CDR3 nucleotide sequence: TGTGCCAGTAGCACAGGGGTAAGCTCTGGAAACACCATATATTTT.

The chain combines TRBV6-6 with TRBJ2-3, with 8 bases identical to TRBD2. The CDR3 consists of 16 residues. CDR1 is MNHNY, CDR2 SVGAGI, per germline (reference sequence). V gave up 7 bases and J gave up 3 bases; unmatched junction bases: 12. CDR3 sequence: CASTRLRGARTDTQYF. The DNA for the CDR3 is TGTGCCAGCACCCGACTGCGGGGGGCCAGGACAGATACGCAGTATTTT.

The genes are TRBV5-1 and TRBJ1-6; 9 bases match TRBD1. V shed 3 bases, J shed 4 bases, and the junction held 2 bases outside the gene matches. Germline V gives CDR1 SGHRS, CDR2 YFSETQ. This CDR3 region has 15 residues. The CDR3 DNA sequence: TGCGCCAGCAGCTCAGGACAGGGGTATAATTCACCCCTCCACTTT. Encoded protein: CASSSGQGYNSPLHF.

The chain joins TRBV28 to TRBJ1-2; TRBD1 matches at 7 bases. Trimming at V came to 3 bases and at J to 2 bases, leaving 0 bases not matched to a gene. This CDR3 region has 13 residues. Germline lookup yields CDR1 MDHEN and CDR2 SYDVKM. The CDR3 coding sequence is TGTGCCAGCAGTTTGACAGGGAACTATGGCTACACCTTC. Its translation: CASSLTGNYGYTF.

V gene TRBV7-2 combines with J gene TRBJ1-6; a possible D gene is TRBD1 (5 bases). The germline V and J ends were trimmed by 5 bases and 6 bases, with 11 bases remaining between them. CDR1 is SGHTA, CDR2 FQGNSA, per germline. The CDR3 length is 14 residues. CDR3 coding DNA: TGTGCCAGCAGCCGTGGACACGGTAATTCACCCCTCCACTTT. Protein product: CASSRGHGNSPLHF.

The rearrangement links TRBV28 to TRBJ1-4; 8 nucleotides agree with TRBD1. The CDR3 consists of 15 residues. In germline, CDR1 is MDHEN, CDR2 SYDVKM. The V and J ends lost 5 bases and 0 bases, in that order; junction bases with no gene match: 2. DNA of the CDR3: TGTGCCAGCAGTACGACAGGGGCAACTAATGAAAAACTGTTTTTT. Residues: CASSTTGATNEKLFF.

This chain links TRBV2 with TRBJ2-5; 9 bases are shared with TRBD2. Germline V CDR1 and CDR2: SNHLY, FYNNEI. J was trimmed by 5 bases and V by 6 bases; bases with no gene match: 7. CDR3 length equals 14 residues. The CDR3 reads CASSVKRGVETQYF. The DNA of the CDR3 is TGTGCCAGCAGCGTAAAGCGGGGGGTGGAGACCCAGTACTTC.

The V and J genes are TRBV4-3 and TRBJ1-4; D is possibly TRBD1 (5 bases). The V gene's germline CDR1 is LGHNA and CDR2 YSLEER. With 0 bases removed from V and 4 bases from J, the gap between germline ends came to 12 bases. This CDR3 is built from 16 residues. CDR3: CASSQDPGTGNEKLFF. The CDR3 coding sequence is TGCGCCAGCAGCCAAGATCCCGGGACGGGTAATGAAAAACTGTTTTTT.

The V call is TRBV27, the J call TRBJ1-2; perhaps TRBD1 as D (6 bases). Germline CDR1 is MNHEY and CDR2 is SMNVEV (reference sequence). CDR3 length: 14 amino acids. Trimming removed 5 bases at V and 3 bases at J, with 13 bases between. Here the CDR3 DNA reads TGTGCCAGCAGTCCCGGACAGAGGGACTATGGCTACACCTTC. Its protein is CASSPGQRDYGYTF.

The chain couples TRBV29-1 to TRBJ1-1; TRBD1 aligns across 8 bases. J gave up 7 bases and V 6 bases, and 10 bases lay outside the gene matches. The CDR3 runs 13 residues. Germline V gene lookup returns CDR1 SQVTM and CDR2 ANQGSEA. CDR3 coding DNA: TGCAGCGTCTCAGGACAGGGTGGCGGTGAAGCTTTCTTT. This gives the protein CSVSGQGGGEAFF.

The rearrangement uses TRBV5-6 and TRBJ1-6; unclear D gene. CDR1 and CDR2 (germline): SGHDT, YYEEEE. The germline V and J ends were trimmed by 0 bases and 0 bases, with 7 bases remaining between them. The CDR3 totals 16 residues. CDR3 residues: CASSLGSPSYNSPLHF. Written as DNA, the CDR3 is TGTGCCAGCAGCTTGGGGAGTCCCTCCTATAATTCACCCCTCCACTTT.

The chain carries TRBV5-1 and TRBJ2-1; 9 bases align to TRBD2. The V segment lost 1 base and the J segment 0 bases; nucleotides outside the gene matches: 5. The germline V gene encodes CDR1 SGHRS and CDR2 YFSETQ. There are 17 residues in the CDR3. The CDR3, as DNA: TGCGCCAGCAGCTTGTCCAGCGGGGGGACCTCCTACAATGAGCAGTTCTTC. This codes for CASSLSSGGTSYNEQFF.

The V and J genes are TRBV4-1 and TRBJ2-5; maybe TRBD1 (6 bases). Germline values: CDR1 MGHRA, CDR2 YSYEKL. Trimming pared 4 bases from V and 1 base from J, leaving 10 bases between. This CDR3 is built from 14 residues. Written as DNA, the CDR3 is TGCGCCAGCAGCCCAGGGGACATCCAAGAGACCCAGTACTTC. Translated: CASSPGDIQETQYF.

The rearrangement joins TRBV7-9 to TRBJ2-2; D call uncertain. V lost 2 bases to trimming and J lost 6 bases, with 10 bases between them. Germline V lookup: CDR1 SEHNR, CDR2 FQNEAQ (reference sequence). This CDR3 comprises 14 residues. The CDR3 sequence: CASSLNIAAGELFF. The CDR3 DNA follows: TGTGCCAGCAGCTTAAATATCGCCGCCGGGGAGCTGTTTTTT. Based on the CDR3 plus reference TRBV7-9 and TRBJ2-2, the full variable domain is DTGVSQNPRHKITKRGQNVTFRCDPISEHNRLYWYRQTLGQGPEFLTYFQNEAQLEKSRLLSDRFSAERPKGSFSTLEIQRTEQGDSAMYLCASSLNIAAGELFFGEGSRLTVL.

This chain uses TRBV2 with TRBJ2-2, with D perhaps TRBD2 (6 bases). This CDR3 region has 15 residues. The germline CDR1 and CDR2 sequences are SNHLY and FYNNEI. V lost 8 bases, J lost 3 bases, and 16 bases lay in between. Written as DNA, the CDR3 is TGTGCCAGCGCCCCCGGGACTCAACACACCGGGGAGCTGTTTTTT. This gives the protein CASAPGTQHTGELFF.

The chain links TRBV10-3 to TRBJ2-1; D may be TRBD2 (7 bases). The CDR3 is 12 amino acids. The germline V gene encodes CDR1 ENHRY and CDR2 SYGVKD. V was clipped by 10 bases and J by 8 bases, with 15 bases between them. This chain's CDR3 is CATWGAGDEQFF. In DNA form, the CDR3 reads TGTGCCACCTGGGGGGCGGGGGATGAGCAGTTCTTC.

V and J are TRBV18 and TRBJ1-1; no firm D call. CDR3 length: 19 residues. Deletions cut 2 bases from V and 2 bases from J, with 24 bases between. Germline CDR1 and CDR2: KGHSH and LQKENI. In DNA, the CDR3 is TGTGCCAGCTCACCAAACTATCTCTCTTTGACGGTAATTAACACTGAAGCTTTCTTT. It encodes CASSPNYLSLTVINTEAFF. The full variable domain, rest sourced from reference TRBV18 and TRBJ1-1, is NAGVMQNPRHLVRRRGQEARLRCSPMKGHSHVYWYRQLPEEGLKFMVYLQKENIIDESGMPKERFSAEFPKEGPSILRIQQVVRGDSAAYFCASSPNYLSLTVINTEAFFGQGTRLTVV.

This chain joins TRBV4-3 and TRBJ1-1, with D perhaps TRBD1 (5 bases). V was clipped by 3 bases and J by 6 bases, with 17 bases between them. There are 15 residues in the CDR3. Germline assignment: CDR1 LGHNA and CDR2 YSLEER. The CDR3 region is CASSQPRDPRAEAFF. For the CDR3, the DNA is TGCGCCAGCAGCCAGCCAAGGGACCCCAGAGCTGAAGCTTTCTTT.

The chain has TRBV6-1 and TRBJ1-2; no clear D gene. Germline V gives CDR1 MNHNS, CDR2 SASEGT. The V end lost 3 bases, the J end lost 0 bases, and 2 bases lay between the germline ends. This CDR3 has 12 residues. The CDR3 nucleotides are TGTGCCAGCAGTGAGTCTAACTATGGCTACACCTTC. Translated: CASSESNYGYTF.

This CDR3 reads CASSSSGARDTQYF. CDR3 DNA sequence: TGTGCCAGCAGTTCATCCGGGGCGAGAGATACGCAGTATTTT. J is TRBJ2-3 and V is TRBV28; tentatively, D is TRBD1 or TRBD2 (5 bases each). V was clipped by 4 bases and J by 5 bases, with 13 bases between them. The CDR3 is 14 residues long. Germline lookup yields CDR1 MDHEN and CDR2 SYDVKM.

The chain employs TRBV6-1 and TRBJ1-2; TRBD1 is a possible D gene (5 bases). The CDR3 runs to 16 residues. Trimming took off 0 bases at V and 5 bases at J, with 16 bases between the two ends. Germline CDR1 MNHNS, CDR2 SASEGT. The chain's CDR3 is CASSEALAGPRYGYTF. DNA for the CDR3: TGTGCCAGCAGTGAAGCGTTAGCAGGGCCTCGTTATGGCTACACCTTC.

The chain combines TRBV19 with TRBJ2-2, with 10 positions matching TRBD1. The CDR3 is 14 amino acids. After removal of 11 bases from V and 8 bases from J, the junction contained 11 bases not matched to a gene. Germline CDR1 LNHDA, CDR2 SQIVND (reference sequence). The CDR3 protein is CAASGTGVPGELFF. The CDR3 region has the DNA TGTGCCGCCTCCGGGACAGGGGTCCCTGGGGAGCTGTTTTTT.

CDR3 amino acids: CASSFDNSDTQYF. CDR3 DNA sequence: TGTGCCAGCAGCTTCGACAACTCAGATACGCAGTATTTT. The chain links TRBV11-2 to TRBJ2-3; no firm D call. The CDR3 is 13 residues long. V was shortened by 3 bases and J by 4 bases, with 8 bases between the two germline ends. Germline V gene lookup returns CDR1 SGHAT and CDR2 FQNNGV.

This chain links TRBV5-5 with TRBJ2-7, with unresolved D. The CDR3 contains 14 residues. Trimming cost V 4 bases and J 0 bases, with 11 bases left between them. CDR1 SGHKS and CDR2 YYEKEE come from the germline V gene (reference sequence). The CDR3: CASSRVRVSYEQYF. Written as DNA, the CDR3 is TGTGCCAGCAGCCGGGTACGGGTCTCCTACGAGCAGTACTTC. The full variable domain, with the rest looked up from reference TRBV5-5 and TRBJ2-7, is DAGVTQSPTHLIKTRGQQVTLRCSPISGHKSVSWYQQVLGQGPQFIFQYYEKEERGRGNFPDRFSARQFPNYSSELNVNALLLGDSALYLCASSRVRVSYEQYFGPGTRLTVT.

The chain has TRBV18 and TRBJ1-5, with D possibly matching TRBD1 (5 bases). Germline CDR1 reads KGHSH; CDR2 reads LQKENI. CDR3 length: 14 amino acids. V was pared by 2 bases and J by 3 bases, with 8 bases between. In nucleotides, the CDR3 is TGTGCCAGCTCACCAGCCAGGGACAATCAGCCCCAGCATTTT. Amino acid sequence: CASSPARDNQPQHF.

V usage is TRBV28 and J usage is TRBJ2-7, with 12 bases matching TRBD2. The V gene end was trimmed by 2 bases and the J gene end by 4 bases; junction bases not matched to a gene: 3. Germline V gene lookup returns CDR1 MDHEN and CDR2 SYDVKM. This CDR3 has 15 residues. CDR3 sequence reads: CASSLRLAGGYEQYF. In DNA form, the CDR3 reads TGTGCCAGCAGTTTACGTCTAGCGGGGGGGTACGAGCAGTACTTC. Filled out from reference TRBV28 and TRBJ2-7, the complete variable domain reads DVKVTQSSRYLVKRTGEKVFLECVQDMDHENMFWYRQDPGLGLRLIYFSYDVKMKEKGDIPEGYSVSREKKERFSLILESASTNQTSMYLCASSLRLAGGYEQYFGPGTRLTVT.